This TCR beta chain was captured in a study of shared clonotypes between healthy human individuals. The method was immunoSEQ multiplex PCR; TCRdb's version includes in-frame clones alone and lacks a portion of them. This table holds approximately 2.1 million clones, about 92% found once. With 1 base removed from V and 4 bases from J, the gap between germline ends came to 11 bases. Per the germline V gene, CDR1 is MNHEY and CDR2 is SMNVEV (reference sequence). This CDR3 is built from 15 residues. The sequencing input was naive CD4+ T cells from PBMCs. Specified subset: CD45RA+ positively selected. The rearrangement links TRBV27 to TRBJ2-1, with a weak D call TRBD2 (6 bases). This TCR was sampled from a man younger than 30 in good health. Some clones in this sample may be carry-over from other donors' samples. Here the CDR3 DNA reads TGTGCCAGCAGTTTATGGGACTCGCAATACAATGAGCAGTTCTTC. Translation gives CASSLWDSQYNEQFF.